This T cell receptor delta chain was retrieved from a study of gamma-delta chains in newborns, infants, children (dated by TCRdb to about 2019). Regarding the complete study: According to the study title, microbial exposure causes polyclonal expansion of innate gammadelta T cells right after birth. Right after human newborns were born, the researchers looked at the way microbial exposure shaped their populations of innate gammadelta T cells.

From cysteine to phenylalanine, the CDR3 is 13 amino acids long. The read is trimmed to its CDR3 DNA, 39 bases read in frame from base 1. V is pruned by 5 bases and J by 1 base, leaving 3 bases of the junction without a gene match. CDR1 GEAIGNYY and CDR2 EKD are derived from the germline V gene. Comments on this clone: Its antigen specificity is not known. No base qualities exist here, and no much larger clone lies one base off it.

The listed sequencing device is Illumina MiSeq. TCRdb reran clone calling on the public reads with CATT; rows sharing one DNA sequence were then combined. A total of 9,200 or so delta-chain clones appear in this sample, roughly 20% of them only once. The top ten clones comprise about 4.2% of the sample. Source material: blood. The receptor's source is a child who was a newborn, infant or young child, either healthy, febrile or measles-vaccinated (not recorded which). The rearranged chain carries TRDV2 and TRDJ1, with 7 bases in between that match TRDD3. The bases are TGTGCCTGTGTGGGGATAGCCACCGATAAACTCATCTTT. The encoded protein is CACVGIATDKLIF.